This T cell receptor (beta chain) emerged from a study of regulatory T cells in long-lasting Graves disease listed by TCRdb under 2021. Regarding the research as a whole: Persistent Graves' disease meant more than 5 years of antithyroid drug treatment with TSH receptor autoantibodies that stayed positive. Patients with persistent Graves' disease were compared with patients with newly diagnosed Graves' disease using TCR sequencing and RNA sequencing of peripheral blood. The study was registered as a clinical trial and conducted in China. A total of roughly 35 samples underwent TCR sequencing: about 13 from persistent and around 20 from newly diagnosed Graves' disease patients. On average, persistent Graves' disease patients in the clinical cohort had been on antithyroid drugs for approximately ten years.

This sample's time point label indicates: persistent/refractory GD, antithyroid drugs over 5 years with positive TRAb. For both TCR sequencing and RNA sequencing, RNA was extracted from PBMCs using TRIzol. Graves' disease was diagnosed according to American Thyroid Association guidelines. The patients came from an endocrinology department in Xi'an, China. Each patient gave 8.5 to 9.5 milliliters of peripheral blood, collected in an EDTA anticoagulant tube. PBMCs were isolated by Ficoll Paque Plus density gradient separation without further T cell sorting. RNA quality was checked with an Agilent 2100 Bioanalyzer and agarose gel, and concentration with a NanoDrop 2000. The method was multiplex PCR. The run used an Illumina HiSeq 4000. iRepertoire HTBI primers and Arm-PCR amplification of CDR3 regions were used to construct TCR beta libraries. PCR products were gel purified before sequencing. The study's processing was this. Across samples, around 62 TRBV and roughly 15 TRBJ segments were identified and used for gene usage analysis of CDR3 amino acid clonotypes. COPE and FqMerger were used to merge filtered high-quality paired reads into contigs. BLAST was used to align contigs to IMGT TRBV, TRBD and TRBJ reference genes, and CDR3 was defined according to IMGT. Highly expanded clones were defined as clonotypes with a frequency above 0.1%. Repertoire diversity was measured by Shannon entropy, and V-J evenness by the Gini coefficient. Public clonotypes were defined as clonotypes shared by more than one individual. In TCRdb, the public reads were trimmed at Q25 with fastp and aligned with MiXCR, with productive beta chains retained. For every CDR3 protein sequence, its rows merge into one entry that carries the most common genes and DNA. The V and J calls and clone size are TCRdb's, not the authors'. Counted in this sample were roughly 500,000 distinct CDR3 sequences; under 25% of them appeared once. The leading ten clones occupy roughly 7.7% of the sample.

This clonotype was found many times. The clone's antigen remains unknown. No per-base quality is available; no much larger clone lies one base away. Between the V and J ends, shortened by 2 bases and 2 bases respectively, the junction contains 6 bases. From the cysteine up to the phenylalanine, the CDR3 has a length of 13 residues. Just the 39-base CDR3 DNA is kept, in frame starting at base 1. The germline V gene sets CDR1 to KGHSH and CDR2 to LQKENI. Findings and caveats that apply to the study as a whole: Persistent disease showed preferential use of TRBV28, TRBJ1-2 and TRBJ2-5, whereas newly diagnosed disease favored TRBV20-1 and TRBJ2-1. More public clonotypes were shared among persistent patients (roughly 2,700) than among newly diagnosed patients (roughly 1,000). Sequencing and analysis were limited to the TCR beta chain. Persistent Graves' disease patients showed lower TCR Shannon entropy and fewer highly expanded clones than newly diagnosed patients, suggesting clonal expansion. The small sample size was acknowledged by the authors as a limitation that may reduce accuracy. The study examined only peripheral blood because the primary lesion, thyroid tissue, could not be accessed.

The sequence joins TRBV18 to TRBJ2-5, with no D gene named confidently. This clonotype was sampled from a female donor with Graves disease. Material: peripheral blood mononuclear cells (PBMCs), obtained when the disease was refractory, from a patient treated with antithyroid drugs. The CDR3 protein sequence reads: CASSPKGQETQYF. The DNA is TGTGCCAGCTCACCAAAAGGGCAAGAGACCCAGTACTTC. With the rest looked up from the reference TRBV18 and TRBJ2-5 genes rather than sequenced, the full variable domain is NAGVMQNPRHLVRRRGQEARLRCSPMKGHSHVYWYRQLPEEGLKFMVYLQKENIIDESGMPKERFSAEFPKEGPSILRIQQVVRGDSAAYFCASSPKGQETQYFGPGTRLLVL.